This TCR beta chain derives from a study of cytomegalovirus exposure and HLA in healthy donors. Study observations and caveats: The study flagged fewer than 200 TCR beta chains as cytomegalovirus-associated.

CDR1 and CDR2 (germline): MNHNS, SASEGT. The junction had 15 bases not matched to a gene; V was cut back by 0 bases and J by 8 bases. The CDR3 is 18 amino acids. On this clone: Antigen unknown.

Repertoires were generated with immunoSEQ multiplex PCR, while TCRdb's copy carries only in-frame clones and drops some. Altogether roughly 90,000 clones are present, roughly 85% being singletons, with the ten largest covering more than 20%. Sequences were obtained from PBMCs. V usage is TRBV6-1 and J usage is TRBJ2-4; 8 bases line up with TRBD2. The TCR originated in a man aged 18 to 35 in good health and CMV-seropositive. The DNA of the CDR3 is TGTGCCAGCAGTGAAGCGGGGACCTGGGGACTAGGAGGGGACATTCAGTACTTC. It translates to CASSEAGTWGLGGDIQYF.